This T cell receptor (beta chain) came from a study of early T cells in non-severe SARS-CoV-2 infection. The overall study: Unsorted whole-blood RNA was sequenced in bulk, leaving chains unpaired.

CDR3 length: 14 amino acids. CDR1 is ENHRY and CDR2 is SYGVKD in the germline V gene. The V end was cut by 5 bases, the J end by 2 bases, with 10 bases between. Study-level findings and limits: The VDJdb matching leaned toward anti-spike CD8 responses and overlooked private and CD4 specificities.

This clonotype was seen repeatedly, ten times or more. Its antigen remains unknown. Molecules of cDNA were individually given unique molecular identifiers that were attached to them. Each CDR3 protein gets one entry after TCRdb re-called the 5' RACE reads with MiXCR. The sample lists around 30,000 distinct CDR3 sequences; 5.4% were seen once. V gene TRBV10-3 combines with J gene TRBJ1-5; D call uncertain. This TCR was recovered from an adult who was a healthcare worker with PCR-confirmed SARS-CoV-2 infection or an uninfected control (not recorded which). Sequences were obtained from whole blood. CDR3 sequence reads: CAISKMGGNQPQHF. CDR3 in DNA: TGTGCCATCAGTAAAATGGGCGGCAATCAGCCCCAGCATTTT.